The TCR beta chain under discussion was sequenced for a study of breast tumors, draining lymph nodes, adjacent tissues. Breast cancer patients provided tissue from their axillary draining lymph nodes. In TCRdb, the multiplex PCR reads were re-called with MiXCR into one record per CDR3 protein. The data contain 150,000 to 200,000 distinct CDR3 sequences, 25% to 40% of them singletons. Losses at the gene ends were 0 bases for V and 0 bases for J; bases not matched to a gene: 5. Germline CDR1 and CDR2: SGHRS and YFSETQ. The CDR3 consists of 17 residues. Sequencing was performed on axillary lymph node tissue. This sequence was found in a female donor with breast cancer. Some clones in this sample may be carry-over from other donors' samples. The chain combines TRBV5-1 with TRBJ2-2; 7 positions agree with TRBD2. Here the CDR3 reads CASSLARLAANTGELFF. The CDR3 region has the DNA TGCGCCAGCAGCTTGGCCAGGCTAGCGGCGAACACCGGGGAGCTGTTTTTT.